There are a few counts of the clone carrying this T cell receptor beta chain. Antigen unknown. The CDR3 is made up of 14 amino acids. CDR1 and CDR2 (germline): LNHNV, YYDKDF (reference sequence). V lost 0 bases, J lost 7 bases, and 10 bases lay in between. The data were obtained in a study of T cell responses to AZD1222 COVID-19 vaccine. Measured with immunoSEQ multiplex PCR; TCRdb has only the in-frame clones, and not every one. Of some 110,000 clones listed, approximately 90% were seen once; the top ten hold roughly 9.2%. Study findings and constraints: Among those given AZD1222, only five or six were seropositive at baseline. Samples come after the peak T cell response, not at day 14.

The genes are TRBV15 and TRBJ2-1; D is perhaps TRBD2 (5 bases). This clonotype was obtained from an adult in good health. This specimen was peripheral blood, taken on day 0 of AZD1222 vaccination. CDR3 loop: CATSRDSVANEQFF. The CDR3, as DNA: TGTGCCACCAGCAGAGATTCGGTAGCGAATGAGCAGTTCTTC.